The rows below give T cell receptor beta chains drawn from one sample of a study of blood T cells in healthy people across ages. TCRdb re-derived calls from the 5' RACE reads in MiXCR, one entry per CDR3 protein. The sample comprises over a million distinct CDR3 sequences, around 55% of which are singletons, and more than 6% rests with the top ten. The sample was blood. The receptors stem from a man between 18 and 29 years old in good health. CDR3s include the opening cysteine and the closing phenylalanine or tryptophan. Fields, in order: CDR3 DNA, CDR3 protein, J gene, V gene, clone size, D gene. The D gene is left open where the match is weak. Clone sizes are given selectively: once, few, many, or a class where the clone is expanded.

DNA: TGTGCCAGCAGTTATATGGGTGCAGGGGCCAACGTCCTGACTTTC; CDR3: CASSYMGAGANVLTF; J: TRBJ2-6; V: TRBV6-5; size: few; D: .
DNA: TGTGCCAGCAGCGTATCCGGGACTAGCGGGGACGAGCAGTACTTC; CDR3: CASSVSGTSGDEQYF; J: TRBJ2-7; V: TRBV9; size: .; D: TRBD2
DNA: TGTGCCAGCAGTTACCCGACCACAGGGGGCACCTACAATGAGCAGTTCTTC; CDR3: CASSYPTTGGTYNEQFF; J: TRBJ2-1; V: TRBV6-2/TRBV6-3; size: .; D: TRBD1
DNA: TGTGCCAGCAGCCACACCGGCGAAGAGACCCAGTACTTC; CDR3: CASSHTGEETQYF; J: TRBJ2-5; V: TRBV7-8; size: .; D: .
DNA: TGTGCCAGCAGCTTAGTGACCAACTTGTACAATGAGCAGTTCTTC; CDR3: CASSLVTNLYNEQFF; J: TRBJ2-1; V: TRBV7-9; size: once; D: .
DNA: TGTGCCAGCAGTTTAAGTGCACGAATGAACACTGAAGCTTTCTTT; CDR3: CASSLSARMNTEAFF; J: TRBJ1-1; V: TRBV28; size: .; D: .
DNA: TGTGCCAGCAGCTTGGCCCGGTGGGAGACCCAGTACTTC; CDR3: CASSLARWETQYF; J: TRBJ2-5; V: TRBV5-6; size: .; D: .
DNA: TGCAGTGCCCTACTTGGACAGGGTTACTACGAGCAGTACTTC; CDR3: CSALLGQGYYEQYF; J: TRBJ2-7; V: TRBV20-1; size: many; D: TRBD1
DNA: TGCAGTGCTAGAGATTCCGGGGGGTCCTGGAATGAGCAGTTCTTC; CDR3: CSARDSGGSWNEQFF; J: TRBJ2-1; V: TRBV20-1; size: few; D: TRBD2
DNA: TGTGCCAGCAGTAGCTGGGGGGGCTACGAGCAGTACTTC; CDR3: CASSSWGGYEQYF; J: TRBJ2-7; V: TRBV6-5; size: few; D: TRBD2
DNA: TGTGCCAGCAGCGATGAGATTGGGGGAATCCTCTACAATGAGCAGTTCTTC; CDR3: CASSDEIGGILYNEQFF; J: TRBJ2-1; V: TRBV7-6; size: .; D: .
DNA: TGTGCCAGCAGGAGGGGGCAGGAGACTGAAGCTTTCTTT; CDR3: CASRRGQETEAFF; J: TRBJ1-1; V: TRBV12-3/TRBV12-4; size: few; D: TRBD1
DNA: TGTGCTAGTTACGGGACAGGGCTATACAATGAGCAGTTCTTC; CDR3: CASYGTGLYNEQFF; J: TRBJ2-1; V: TRBV12-5; size: .; D: TRBD1
DNA: TGTGCCAGCAGTTACCAGCCGGGACTTAGCCAAGAGACCCAGTACTTC; CDR3: CASSYQPGLSQETQYF; J: TRBJ2-5; V: TRBV6-2/TRBV6-3; size: .; D: .
DNA: TGTGCCAGCAGCTTAGCGTTTATGCGGGGGGTCGTAGAGACCCAGTACTTC; CDR3: CASSLAFMRGVVETQYF; J: TRBJ2-5; V: TRBV7-8; size: few; D: TRBD2
DNA: TGTGCCACCAGTGAGCGGGGATCACTTTACAATGAGCAGTTCTTC; CDR3: CATSERGSLYNEQFF; J: TRBJ2-1; V: TRBV24-1; size: once; D: .
DNA: TGTGCCAGCAGCCAAGATCCCCGGGGCACAGATACGCAGTATTTT; CDR3: CASSQDPRGTDTQYF; J: TRBJ2-3; V: TRBV4-2; size: few; D: .
DNA: TGTGCCAGCAGCCCAATTGGGACTAGCGGAGACTACGAGCAGTACTTC; CDR3: CASSPIGTSGDYEQYF; J: TRBJ2-7; V: TRBV28; size: few; D: TRBD2
DNA: TGCAGTGCTAGGAACAGGGGGCACGAGCAGTACTTC; CDR3: CSARNRGHEQYF; J: TRBJ2-7; V: TRBV20-1; size: .; D: TRBD1
DNA: TGTGCCACCAGCAGACCAGGGGGACCTAGGGGGAATGAAAAACTGTTTTTT; CDR3: CATSRPGGPRGNEKLFF; J: TRBJ1-4; V: TRBV15; size: .; D: TRBD1
DNA: TGTGCCACCAGCAGAGATCGGTTAGCGGGAGCCAAAAACATTCAGTACTTC; CDR3: CATSRDRLAGAKNIQYF; J: TRBJ2-4; V: TRBV15; size: .; D: TRBD2
DNA: TGTGCCAGCAGCCAAGCTGCGGGGTGGGCCGGGGAGCTGTTTTTT; CDR3: CASSQAAGWAGELFF; J: TRBJ2-2; V: TRBV4-2; size: .; D: .
DNA: TGTGCCAGCAGCTTAGATGGAGGTAGAGTTGATGGCTACACCTTC; CDR3: CASSLDGGRVDGYTF; J: TRBJ1-2; V: TRBV7-2; size: few; D: .
DNA: TGTGCCAGCAGCCCGTGGCTGTCGGGGAACGGGGAGCTGTTTTTT; CDR3: CASSPWLSGNGELFF; J: TRBJ2-2; V: TRBV3-1; size: .; D: .
DNA: TGCGCCAGCAGCCACTCGACGGGGACAGGATACTCTGGGGCCAACGTCCTGACTTTC; CDR3: CASSHSTGTGYSGANVLTF; J: TRBJ2-6; V: TRBV4-3; size: .; D: TRBD1
DNA: TGCGCCGGCAGCTGGACAGGGGGCGGCACCGGGGAGCTGTTTTTT; CDR3: CAGSWTGGGTGELFF; J: TRBJ2-2; V: TRBV5-1; size: .; D: TRBD1
DNA: TGTGCCAGCAGCTTGGGGTGGGCTGCCTACGAGCAGTACTTC; CDR3: CASSLGWAAYEQYF; J: TRBJ2-7; V: TRBV11-2; size: .; D: .
DNA: TGTGCCAGCACCAGCCCATGGGGCAATCAGTTGCAGTTCTTC; CDR3: CASTSPWGNQLQFF; J: TRBJ2-1; V: TRBV6-5; size: .; D: .
DNA: TGTGCCAGCAGCTTTACTGGTGCCACAGATACGCAGTATTTT; CDR3: CASSFTGATDTQYF; J: TRBJ2-3; V: TRBV7-9; size: .; D: .
DNA: TGCAGTGCTAGAGCCCTCTTAAGCCCGAACACTGAAGCTTTCTTT; CDR3: CSARALLSPNTEAFF; J: TRBJ1-1; V: TRBV20-1; size: .; D: .
DNA: TGCAGTGCTAGAGATAACAGGGAGAGTGGCTACACCTTC; CDR3: CSARDNRESGYTF; J: TRBJ1-2; V: TRBV20-1; size: .; D: .
DNA: TGCAGTGCCCGGGGAAAAAGGGAGACCCAGTACTTC; CDR3: CSARGKRETQYF; J: TRBJ2-5; V: TRBV20-1; size: once; D: .
DNA: TGCGCCAGCAGCCAAGACGGATCCGGGAGCGGGAATGGGCAGTTCTTC; CDR3: CASSQDGSGSGNGQFF; J: TRBJ2-1; V: TRBV4-1; size: .; D: TRBD2